Each of the 15 T cell receptor beta chains below was sequenced from the same sample in a study of cytomegalovirus exposure and HLA in healthy donors. A multiplex PCR was run with 60 Vbeta primers and 13 Jbeta primers. Method: immunoSEQ multiplex PCR; TCRdb's copy keeps in-frame clones and lacks some. The data contain under 200,000 clones, 84% of them seen just once; the ten biggest clones take up about 0.26%. Sample: PBMCs. The source is a boy aged 5-17 years in good health and CMV-seronegative.

This chain joins TRBV18 and TRBJ1-1; TRBD1 aligns across 8 bases. This CDR3 is 16 amino acids long. Germline trimming cut 6 bases from V and 5 bases from J; bases unmatched to any gene: 14. CDR1 and CDR2 from the germline V gene are KGHSH and LQKENI. The CDR3 DNA is TGTGCCAGCTCCCTTCTGGGGACAGGAAGGGGAACTGAAGCTTTCTTT. This translates into CASSLLGTGRGTEAFF.

A few counts support this clone. The gene calls are TRBV11-2 and TRBJ2-3; 8 bases are shared with TRBD2. Germline V gene lookup returns CDR1 SGHAT and CDR2 FQNNGV. The CDR3 runs 14 residues. Trimming at V came to 5 bases and at J to 5 bases, leaving 6 bases not matched to a gene. The CDR3 sequence: CASSPGLVRDTQYF. CDR3 in DNA: TGTGCCAGCAGCCCGGGACTAGTGAGAGATACGCAGTATTTT.

This clone was counted once. The chain combines TRBV7-9 with TRBJ2-7; 7 nucleotides align to TRBD1. CDR1 is SEHNR and CDR2 is FQNEAQ in the germline V gene (reference sequence). The CDR3 sequence is 14 residues long. V dropped 3 bases and J dropped 4; count of bases not matched to a gene: 6. CDR3 sequence: CASSFPGTEYEQYF. The CDR3 DNA reads TGTGCCAGCAGCTTTCCCGGGACAGAATACGAGCAGTACTTC.

The rearrangement links TRBV4-3 to TRBJ2-5; 8 nucleotides align to TRBD2. Germline CDR1 reads LGHNA; CDR2 reads YSLEER. This CDR3 region has 15 residues. Trimming removed 0 bases from V and 2 bases from J; junction bases left unmatched: 2. CDR3 coding DNA: TGCGCCAGCAGCCAAGATCCGGGGGGGCAAGAGACCCAGTACTTC. Protein sequence: CASSQDPGGQETQYF.

This rearrangement joins TRBV6-1 to TRBJ2-1; 7 nucleotides agree with TRBD2. The CDR3 spans 14 residues. Germline CDR1 is MNHNS and CDR2 is SASEGT. Trimming took 0 bases from V and 4 from J; bases not matched to a gene: 0. The CDR3 region has the DNA TGTGCCAGCAGTGAAGCGGGAGGGTACAATGAGCAGTTCTTC. Its protein is CASSEAGGYNEQFF.

DNA of the CDR3: TGTGCCAGCAGCCCCTCCGGGACCTACAATGAGCAGTTCTTC. Translated: CASSPSGTYNEQFF. J is TRBJ2-1 and V is TRBV9; the D gene is possibly TRBD2 (5 bases). Trimming pared 4 bases from V and 2 bases from J, leaving 10 bases between. Germline V gene data show CDR1 as SGDLS and CDR2 as YYNGEE. CDR3 length equals 14 residues. The complete variable domain, with remaining parts taken from reference TRBV9 and TRBJ2-1, reads DSGVTQTPKHLITATGQRVTLRCSPRSGDLSVYWYQQSLDQGLQFLIQYYNGEERAKGNILERFSAQQFPDLHSELNLSSLELGDSALYFCASSPSGTYNEQFFGPGTRLTVL.

V gene TRBV6-5 combines with J gene TRBJ1-1; a possible D gene is TRBD1 (6 bases). The V and J ends lost 0 bases and 8 bases respectively, with 7 bases between them. Germline CDR1 and CDR2: MNHEY and SVGAGI. This CDR3 has 12 residues. The CDR3 nucleotides read TGTGCCAGCAGTTACTCAGGACAGGAAGCTTTCTTT. It yields the protein CASSYSGQEAFF.

This clone was counted many times. The chain links TRBV6-1 to TRBJ1-4; no clear D gene. V lost 5 bases and J lost 0, with 7 bases in between. CDR1 and CDR2 from the germline V gene are MNHNS and SASEGT. The CDR3 is 14 amino acids. CDR3 DNA: TGTGCCAGCAGTTTAGATGCAACTAATGAAAAACTGTTTTTT. It yields the protein CASSLDATNEKLFF.

The chain recombines TRBV15 with TRBJ1-1, with 9 bases fitting TRBD1. The length of the CDR3 is 16 residues. Germline V gene lookup returns CDR1 LNHNV and CDR2 YYDKDF (reference sequence). The trim removed 5 bases at V and 5 bases at J, leaving 12 bases unmatched. The chain's CDR3 is CATSSRPRTGETEAFF. DNA for the CDR3: TGTGCCACCAGCTCCCGTCCGCGGACAGGGGAAACTGAAGCTTTCTTT.

In this sample, this clone turned up a few times. The V gene is TRBV7-8, the J gene TRBJ2-5; D gene uncertain. CDR1 and CDR2 from the germline V gene are SGHVS and FQNEAQ. The CDR3 sequence is 13 residues long. V lost 1 base and J 2 bases, leaving 5 bases between the germline ends. The CDR3 sequence is CASSLGRQETQYF. CDR3 nucleotides: TGTGCCAGCAGCTTAGGCAGACAAGAGACCCAGTACTTC.

The chain uses TRBV15 and TRBJ2-7, with D maybe TRBD1 (5 bases). This CDR3 contains 15 residues. Germline values: CDR1 LNHNV, CDR2 YYDKDF (reference sequence). V was shortened by 5 bases and J by 2 bases, with 16 bases between the two germline ends. The CDR3 sequence: CATSGPTDITYEQYF. In DNA, the CDR3 is TGTGCCACCAGCGGACCGACAGATATTACCTACGAGCAGTACTTC.

This chain uses TRBV11-2 with TRBJ1-5, with 7 positions matching TRBD1. The CDR3 runs to 15 residues. The germline V gene encodes CDR1 SGHAT and CDR2 FQNNGV. V was clipped by 4 bases and J by 4 bases; unmatched bases: 7. CDR3 in DNA: TGTGCCAGCAGCTCCGGGACAGACTTTAATCAGCCCCAGCATTTT. It encodes CASSSGTDFNQPQHF. The whole variable domain, remainder taken from reference TRBV11-2 and TRBJ1-5, is EAGVAQSPRYKIIEKRQSVAFWCNPISGHATLYWYQQILGQGPKLLIQFQNNGVVDDSQLPKDRFSAERLKGVDSTLKIQPAKLEDSAVYLCASSSGTDFNQPQHFGDGTRLSIL.

V and J are TRBV6-1 and TRBJ2-3, with TRBD1 matching 10 bases. The CDR3 spans 14 residues. The junction had 10 bases not matched to a gene; V was cut back by 11 bases and J by 5 bases. Looked up from germline, CDR1 is MNHNS and CDR2 is SASEGT. The CDR3 sequence: CAGEGGQGIDTQYF. The CDR3 DNA follows: TGTGCCGGAGAGGGGGGACAGGGGATAGATACGCAGTATTTT.

The rearrangement uses TRBV6-5 and TRBJ2-7; weak D call: TRBD1 (6 bases). This CDR3 spans 13 amino acids. Germline lookup yields CDR1 MNHEY and CDR2 SVGAGI. Trimming removed 2 bases from V and 6 bases from J, with 11 bases in between. CDR3 DNA sequence: TGTGCCAGCAGTTACAGCAGGGGATTCGAGCAGTACTTC. It encodes CASSYSRGFEQYF.

The chain joins TRBV28 to TRBJ2-3; 9 bases map to TRBD2. Germline V gene sequence: CDR1 MDHEN, CDR2 SYDVKM. V lost 4 bases to trimming and J lost 0 bases; unmatched junction nucleotides: 11. The CDR3 totals 18 residues. The chain's CDR3 is CASSYLAGEVWSTDTQYF. In DNA form, the CDR3 reads TGTGCCAGCAGTTACTTAGCGGGAGAGGTCTGGAGCACAGATACGCAGTATTTT. The entire variable domain, with the rest obtained from reference TRBV28 and TRBJ2-3, is as follows: DVKVTQSSRYLVKRTGEKVFLECVQDMDHENMFWYRQDPGLGLRLIYFSYDVKMKEKGDIPEGYSVSREKKERFSLILESASTNQTSMYLCASSYLAGEVWSTDTQYFGPGTRLTVL.